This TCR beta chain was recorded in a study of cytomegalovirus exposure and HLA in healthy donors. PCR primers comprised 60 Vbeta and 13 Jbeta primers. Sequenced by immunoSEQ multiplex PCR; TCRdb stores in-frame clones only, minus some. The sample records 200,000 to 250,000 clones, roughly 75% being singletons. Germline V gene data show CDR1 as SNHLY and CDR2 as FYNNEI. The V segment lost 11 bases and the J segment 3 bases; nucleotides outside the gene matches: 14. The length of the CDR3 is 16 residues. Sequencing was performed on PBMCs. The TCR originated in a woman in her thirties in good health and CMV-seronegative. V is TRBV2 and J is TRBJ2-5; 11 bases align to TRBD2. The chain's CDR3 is CALTYRTSGQEETQYF. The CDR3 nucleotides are TGTGCCCTAACCTATCGGACTAGCGGGCAAGAAGAGACCCAGTACTTC. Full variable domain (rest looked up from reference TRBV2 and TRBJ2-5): EPEVTQTPSHQVTQMGQEVILRCVPISNHLYFYWYRQILGQKVEFLVSFYNNEISEKSEIFDDQFSVERPDGSNFTLKIRSTKLEDSAMYFCALTYRTSGQEETQYFGPGTRLLVL.